The clone carrying this TCR beta chain was found once. The data are from a study of Ad26.COV2.S vaccination and SARS-CoV-2 variants. Background on the study: Ad26.COV2.S shots went into the muscle once or twice, 56 days apart.

Treatment described: 19 received Ad26.COV2.S at low or high dose, single or two shots; 5 received placebo; per-sample allocation not given. Sampling was performed 63 days after the first vaccine or placebo injection. The method was immunoSEQ multiplex PCR; TCRdb's version includes in-frame clones alone and lacks a portion of them. The sample lists approximately 410,000 clones; more than 75% were seen once. The source material was peripheral blood, sampled in a trial of Ad26.COV2.S vaccine versus placebo. The sequence was obtained from a person between 18 and 59 years old who received the Ad26.COV2.S COVID-19 vaccine or a placebo.

The CDR3 sequence is CAEGTNYGYTF. For the CDR3, the DNA is TGTGCCGAGGGCACAAACTATGGCTACACCTTC. The chain combines TRBV7-9 with TRBJ1-2; D unclear. CDR1 and CDR2 (germline): SEHNR, FQNEAQ (reference sequence). The CDR3 totals 11 residues. V lost 11 bases to trimming and J lost 2 bases, with 9 bases between them.